A selection of T cell receptor beta chains follows, all from one sample in a study of T cells after yellow fever vaccination. TCRdb reprocessed the 5' RACE reads via MiXCR and lists one record per CDR3 protein. The sample lists about 170,000 distinct CDR3 sequences; 11% were seen once. The sequenced sample was CD8+ T cells sorted from PBMCs, obtained 15 days after the yellow fever booster vaccination. The receptor source for this set is a man between 18 and 29 years old who received the YFV17D yellow fever vaccine. The CDR3 runs from the conserved cysteine through the conserved F or W. The D gene is left open where the match is weak. Only part of the rows carry a size: once, few, many, or a class if the clone is expanded.

J,D,size,V,CDR3,DNA
TRBJ2-3,TRBD2,few,TRBV6-4,CASSPLGGSTDTQYF,TGTGCCAGCAGTCCCTTGGGGGGGAGCACAGATACGCAGTATTTT
TRBJ2-5,TRBD1,few,TRBV28,CASSPVTGGNRETQYF,TGTGCCAGCAGTCCGGTGACAGGGGGAAATCGAGAGACCCAGTACTTC
TRBJ1-2,.,few,TRBV30,CAWSVGRESYGYTF,TGTGCCTGGAGTGTAGGGCGGGAATCCTATGGCTACACCTTC
TRBJ1-1,.,few,TRBV20-1,CSARVGFTAEAFF,TGCAGTGCTCGAGTTGGCTTTACCGCTGAAGCTTTCTTT
TRBJ1-5,.,few,TRBV25-1,CASSSGTSAYSNQPQHF,TGTGCCAGCTCGTCCGGGACATCGGCCTATAGCAATCAGCCCCAGCATTTT
TRBJ1-1,TRBD1,few,TRBV7-6,CASSSGQGEAFF,TGTGCCAGCAGCTCCGGACAGGGTGAAGCTTTCTTT
TRBJ1-4,.,.,TRBV4-2,CASSQPPRSGKLFF,TGTGCCAGCAGCCAACCCCCCAGGAGTGGGAAACTGTTTTTT
TRBJ2-1,TRBD1,.,TRBV6-2/TRBV6-3,CASSEFGQVSYNEQFF,TGTGCCAGCAGCGAGTTCGGACAGGTCTCCTACAATGAGCAGTTCTTC
TRBJ2-1,.,.,TRBV27,CAYFTYNEQFF,TGTGCCTACTTTACTTACAATGAGCAGTTCTTC
TRBJ1-2,.,few,TRBV6-5,CATRLEGEFFTNYGYTF,TGTGCCACCCGGCTCGAAGGAGAATTCTTTACTAACTATGGCTACACCTTC
TRBJ2-5,.,few,TRBV4-3,CASSPNPGGAGETQYF,TGCGCCAGCAGCCCCAACCCAGGTGGGGCAGGAGAGACCCAGTACTTC
TRBJ2-7,TRBD1,few,TRBV7-9,CASSLSAGGDEQYF,TGTGCCAGCAGCTTATCGGCAGGGGGCGACGAGCAGTACTTC
TRBJ2-2,.,many,TRBV29-1,CSVWTARGELFF,TGCAGCGTCTGGACGGCTCGCGGGGAGCTGTTTTTT
TRBJ1-1,.,few,TRBV4-1,CASSQYEVSTEAFF,TGCGCCAGCAGCCAATACGAGGTAAGCACTGAAGCTTTCTTT
TRBJ2-1,.,.,TRBV19,CASSTFLAPANEQFF,TGTGCCAGTAGTACCTTCCTAGCCCCCGCGAATGAGCAGTTCTTC
TRBJ2-7,.,few,TRBV4-3,CASSQDRDTSSYEQYF,TGCGCCAGCAGCCAAGACAGGGATACTAGCTCCTACGAGCAGTACTTC
TRBJ2-3,TRBD2,many,TRBV4-1,CASSQLLAGGLTDTQYF,TGCGCCAGCAGCCAACTACTAGCGGGGGGCCTCACAGATACGCAGTATTTT
TRBJ1-5,TRBD1,few,TRBV10-3,CAISGQGLPYSNQPQHF,TGTGCCATCAGCGGACAGGGATTACCTTATAGCAATCAGCCCCAGCATTTT
TRBJ2-1,TRBD2,many,TRBV7-8,CASSLGTSGANEQFF,TGTGCCAGCAGCTTAGGGACTAGCGGGGCGAATGAGCAGTTCTTC
TRBJ2-7,TRBD1,few,TRBV11-2,CASSLGQGAGEQYF,TGTGCCAGCAGCTTGGGACAGGGGGCGGGCGAGCAGTACTTC
TRBJ2-2,.,few,TRBV12-3/TRBV12-4,CASTLGQGGTGELFF,TGTGCCAGCACCCTGGGGCAGGGGGGCACCGGGGAGCTGTTTTTT
TRBJ1-4,.,few,TRBV10-3,CAISVDRSW,TGTGCCATCAGTGTTGACCGGTCGTGG
TRBJ2-1,.,few,TRBV5-4,CASSWVQGGEQFF,TGTGCCAGCAGCTGGGTACAGGGTGGTGAGCAGTTCTTC
TRBJ2-2,TRBD2,.,TRBV6-5,CASSYSLAGGLGELFF,TGTGCCAGCAGTTACTCACTAGCGGGGGGCCTCGGGGAGCTGTTTTTT
TRBJ1-4,.,few,TRBV7-9,CASSLVGVGLEKLFF,TGTGCCAGCAGCTTAGTCGGTGTCGGGTTAGAAAAACTGTTTTTT
TRBJ1-1,TRBD1,few,TRBV5-1,CASSLAGQGGTEAFF,TGCGCCAGCAGCTTGGCCGGACAGGGGGGCACTGAAGCTTTCTTT
TRBJ1-5,TRBD1,.,TRBV7-8,CASSSGTGKFHPQHF,TGTGCCAGCAGCTCAGGGACAGGGAAGTTTCATCCCCAGCATTTT
TRBJ2-5,.,.,TRBV6-2/TRBV6-3,CASTPLEQETQYF,TGTGCCAGCACCCCTTTGGAACAAGAGACCCAGTACTTC
TRBJ2-2,.,few,TRBV27,CASSLWSRDTGELFF,TGTGCCAGCAGTTTATGGTCCAGGGATACCGGGGAGCTGTTTTTT
TRBJ2-5,.,few,TRBV20-1,CSAKSSGPVGRTQYF,TGCAGTGCTAAGAGTAGCGGACCGGTCGGACGGACCCAGTACTTC
TRBJ2-1,.,many,TRBV12-3/TRBV12-4,CASTVGSSYNEQFF,TGTGCCAGCACGGTGGGGAGCTCCTACAATGAGCAGTTCTTC
TRBJ1-1,TRBD1,few,TRBV7-9,CASSFDRVGTEAFF,TGTGCCAGCTCCTTCGACAGGGTTGGGACTGAAGCTTTCTTT
TRBJ1-2,TRBD1,few,TRBV6-2/TRBV6-3,CASSYSRSGDRDNYGYTF,TGTGCCAGCAGTTACTCGCGTTCGGGGGACAGGGACAACTATGGCTACACCTTC
TRBJ2-1,.,.,TRBV6-6,CASSYIGEAYNEQFF,TGTGCCAGCAGTTACATAGGGGAGGCCTACAATGAGCAGTTCTTC
TRBJ2-1,.,.,TRBV5-1,CASSSPERSYNEQFF,TGCGCCAGCAGCTCTCCGGAGAGATCCTACAATGAGCAGTTCTTC
TRBJ2-7,.,.,TRBV6-2/TRBV6-3,CASSPLSEQYF,TGTGCCAGCAGCCCTCTCTCCGAGCAGTACTTC
TRBJ1-2,.,.,TRBV19,CASTRWGNYGYTF,TGTGCCAGTACCCGGTGGGGGAACTATGGCTACACCTTC
TRBJ1-1,.,few,TRBV9,CASSALSTEAFF,TGTGCCAGCAGCGCACTCTCCACTGAAGCTTTCTTT
TRBJ2-3,TRBD2,.,TRBV20-1,CSALHRTSFTDTQYF,TGCAGTGCCCTTCACCGGACTAGCTTCACAGATACGCAGTATTTT
TRBJ1-5,.,few,TRBV6-5,CASSRLNQPQHF,TGTGCCAGCAGTCGACTCAATCAGCCCCAGCATTTT
TRBJ1-2,.,few,TRBV5-1,CASSFAGYGYTF,TGCGCCAGCAGCTTCGCGGGCTATGGCTACACCTTC
TRBJ2-3,TRBD1,.,TRBV5-1,CASSHRQGLTDTQYF,TGCGCCAGCAGCCACAGACAGGGGTTAACAGATACGCAGTATTTT
TRBJ2-7,.,.,TRBV7-3,CASSPGPSRVGYEQYF,TGTGCCAGCAGCCCTGGACCTTCGCGGGTCGGCTACGAGCAGTACTTC
TRBJ2-7,.,many,TRBV6-5,CASSYFPGRGLEQYF,TGTGCCAGCAGTTACTTCCCGGGACGGGGGCTCGAGCAGTACTTC
TRBJ1-6,TRBD1,few,TRBV6-5,CASRQWGQGSSPLHF,TGTGCCAGCAGACAATGGGGACAGGGGAGCTCACCCCTCCACTTT
TRBJ2-1,TRBD1,.,TRBV7-6,CASSLYPGQGRNEQFF,TGTGCCAGCAGCTTATACCCGGGACAGGGACGGAATGAGCAGTTCTTC
TRBJ2-7,TRBD1,few,TRBV10-3,CAISEAGTGRDYEQYF,TGTGCCATCAGTGAGGCCGGGACAGGGCGGGACTACGAGCAGTACTTC
TRBJ1-4,TRBD1,few,TRBV6-5,CASSSWTGPNEKLFF,TGTGCCAGCAGTTCGTGGACAGGTCCTAATGAAAAACTGTTTTTT
TRBJ1-5,.,few,TRBV5-5,CASSRGPSRSQHF,TGTGCCAGCAGCCGGGGCCCCTCCCGGTCCCAGCATTTT
TRBJ2-5,.,few,TRBV5-4,CASSLEEKETQYF,TGTGCCAGCAGCTTGGAGGAGAAGGAGACCCAGTACTTC
TRBJ2-5,TRBD1,few,TRBV9,CASSLDRDETQYF,TGTGCCAGCAGCCTTGACAGGGACGAGACCCAGTACTTC
TRBJ1-6,.,.,TRBV28,CASRREFSYNSPLHF,TGTGCCAGCAGGCGGGAATTCTCCTATAATTCACCCCTCCACTTT
TRBJ1-1,.,few,TRBV9,CASSVRSGTEAFF,TGTGCCAGCAGCGTTAGGTCCGGGACTGAAGCTTTCTTT
TRBJ2-5,TRBD2,.,TRBV12-3/TRBV12-4,CASSPRGLAGGHETQYF,TGTGCCAGCAGCCCGAGAGGACTAGCGGGGGGGCATGAGACCCAGTACTTC
TRBJ1-2,.,many,TRBV4-2,CASSQERAATNYGYTF,TGTGCCAGCAGCCAAGAACGGGCAGCTACTAACTATGGCTACACCTTC